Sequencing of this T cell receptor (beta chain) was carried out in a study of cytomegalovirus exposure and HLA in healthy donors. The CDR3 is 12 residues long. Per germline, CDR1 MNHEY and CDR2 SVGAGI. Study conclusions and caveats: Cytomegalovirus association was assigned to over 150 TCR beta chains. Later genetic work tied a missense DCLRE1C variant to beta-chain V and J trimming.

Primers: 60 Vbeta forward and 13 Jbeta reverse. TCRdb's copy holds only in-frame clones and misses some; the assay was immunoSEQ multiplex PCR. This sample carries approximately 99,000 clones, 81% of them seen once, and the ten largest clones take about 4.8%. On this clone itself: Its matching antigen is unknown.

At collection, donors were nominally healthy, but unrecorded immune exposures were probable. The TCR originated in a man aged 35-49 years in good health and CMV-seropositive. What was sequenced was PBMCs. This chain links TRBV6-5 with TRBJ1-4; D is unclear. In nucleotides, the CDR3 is TGTGCAATAACCGCGGAAAATGAAAAACTGTTTTTT. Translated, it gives CAITAENEKLFF.